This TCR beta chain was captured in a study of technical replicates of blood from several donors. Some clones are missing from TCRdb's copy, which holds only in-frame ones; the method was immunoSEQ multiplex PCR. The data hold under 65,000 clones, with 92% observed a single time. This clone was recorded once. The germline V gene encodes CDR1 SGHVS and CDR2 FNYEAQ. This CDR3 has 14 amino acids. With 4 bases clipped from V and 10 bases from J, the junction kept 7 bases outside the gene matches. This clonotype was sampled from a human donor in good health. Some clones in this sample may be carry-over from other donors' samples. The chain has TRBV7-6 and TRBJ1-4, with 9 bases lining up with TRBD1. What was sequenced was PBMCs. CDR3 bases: TGTGCCAGCAGCTCGATGGACAGGGGCAGAAAACTGTTTTTT. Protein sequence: CASSSMDRGRKLFF.